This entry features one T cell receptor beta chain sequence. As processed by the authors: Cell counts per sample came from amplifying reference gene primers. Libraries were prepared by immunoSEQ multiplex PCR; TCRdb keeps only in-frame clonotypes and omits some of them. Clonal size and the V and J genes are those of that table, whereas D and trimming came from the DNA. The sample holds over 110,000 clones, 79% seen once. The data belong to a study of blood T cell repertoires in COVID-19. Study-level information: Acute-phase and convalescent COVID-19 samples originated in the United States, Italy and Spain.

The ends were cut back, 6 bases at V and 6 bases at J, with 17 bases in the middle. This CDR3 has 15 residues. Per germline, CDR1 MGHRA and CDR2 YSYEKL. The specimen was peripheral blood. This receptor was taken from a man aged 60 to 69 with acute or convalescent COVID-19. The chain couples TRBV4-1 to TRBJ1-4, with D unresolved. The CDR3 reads CASSQSGNRDEKLFF. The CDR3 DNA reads TGCGCCAGCAGTCAATCGGGGAATAGAGATGAAAAACTGTTTTTT.